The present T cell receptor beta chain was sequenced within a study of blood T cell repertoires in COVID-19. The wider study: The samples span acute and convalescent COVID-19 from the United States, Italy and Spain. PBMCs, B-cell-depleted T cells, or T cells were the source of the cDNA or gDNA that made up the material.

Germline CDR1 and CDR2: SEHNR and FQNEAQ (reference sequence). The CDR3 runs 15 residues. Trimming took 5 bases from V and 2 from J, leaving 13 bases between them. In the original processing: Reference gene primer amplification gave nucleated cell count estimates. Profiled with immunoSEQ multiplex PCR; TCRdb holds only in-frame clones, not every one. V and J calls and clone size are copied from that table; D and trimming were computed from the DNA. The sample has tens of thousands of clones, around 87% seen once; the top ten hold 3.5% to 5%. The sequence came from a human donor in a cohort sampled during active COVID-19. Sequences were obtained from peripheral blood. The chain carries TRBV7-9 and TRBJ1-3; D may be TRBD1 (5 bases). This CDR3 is CASSGAFLPGNTIYF. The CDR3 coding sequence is TGTGCCAGCAGCGGGGCTTTCCTCCCTGGAAACACCATATATTTT.